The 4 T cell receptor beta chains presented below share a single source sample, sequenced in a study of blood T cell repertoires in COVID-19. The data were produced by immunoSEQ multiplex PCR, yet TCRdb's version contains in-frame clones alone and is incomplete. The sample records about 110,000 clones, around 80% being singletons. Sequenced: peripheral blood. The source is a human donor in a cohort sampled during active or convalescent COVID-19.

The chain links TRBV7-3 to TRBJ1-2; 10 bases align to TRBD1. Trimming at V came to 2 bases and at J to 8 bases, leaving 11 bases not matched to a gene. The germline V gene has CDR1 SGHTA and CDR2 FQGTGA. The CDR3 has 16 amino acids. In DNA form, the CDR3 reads TGTGCCAGCAGCTTAGGTGGGACAGGGGTTCAAGAGGGCTACACCTTC. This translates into CASSLGGTGVQEGYTF. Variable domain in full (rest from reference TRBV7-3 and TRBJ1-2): GAGVSQTPSNKVTEKGKYVELRCDPISGHTALYWYRQSLGQGPEFLIYFQGTGAADDSGLPNDRFFAVRPEGSVSTLKIQRTERGDSAVYLCASSLGGTGVQEGYTFGSGTRLTVV.

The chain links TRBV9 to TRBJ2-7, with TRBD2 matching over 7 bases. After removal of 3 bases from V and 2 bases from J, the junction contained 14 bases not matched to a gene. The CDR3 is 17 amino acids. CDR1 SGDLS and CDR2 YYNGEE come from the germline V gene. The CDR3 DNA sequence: TGTGCCAGCAGCGAGGGGCCGGCGGGAGTAGTACCCTACGAGCAGTACTTC. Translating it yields CASSEGPAGVVPYEQYF. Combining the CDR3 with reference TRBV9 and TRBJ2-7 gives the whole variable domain DSGVTQTPKHLITATGQRVTLRCSPRSGDLSVYWYQQSLDQGLQFLIQYYNGEERAKGNILERFSAQQFPDLHSELNLSSLELGDSALYFCASSEGPAGVVPYEQYFGPGTRLTVT.

The CDR3 loop is CASRPRTSGSIQQYF. The CDR3 DNA sequence: TGTGCCAGCAGGCCAAGGACTAGCGGGAGTATACAGCAGTACTTC. The chain has TRBV6-5 and TRBJ2-7; TRBD2 agrees at 13 bases. The CDR3 spans 15 residues. Germline V gene data show CDR1 as MNHEY and CDR2 as SVGAGI. The ends lost 6 bases at V and 8 bases at J; junction bases unmatched: 10.

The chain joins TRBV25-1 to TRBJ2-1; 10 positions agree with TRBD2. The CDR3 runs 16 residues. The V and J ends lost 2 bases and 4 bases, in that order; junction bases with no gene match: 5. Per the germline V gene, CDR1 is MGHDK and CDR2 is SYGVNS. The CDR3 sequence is CASSEASGRVYNEQFF. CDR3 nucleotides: TGTGCCAGCAGTGAAGCTAGCGGGAGAGTATACAATGAGCAGTTCTTC.